This T cell receptor (beta chain) was found in a study of blood T cell repertoires in COVID-19. Study details: Acute and convalescent COVID-19 samples came from the United States, Italy and Spain. The analysed material was cDNA or gDNA that came from T cells, B-cell-depleted T cells, or PBMCs.

CDR3 size: 15 residues. Germline V gene lookup returns CDR1 SGHRS and CDR2 YFSETQ. V lost 0 bases and J 4 bases, leaving 13 bases between the germline ends. In the original workflow: Estimation of nucleated cell counts was performed using reference gene primer amplification. Clones were read by immunoSEQ multiplex PCR, and TCRdb kept only the in-frame ones, dropping some. V, J and clone size are those of that table, while D and trimming were read from the DNA. The table has roughly 38,000 clones, 90% seen once; the top ten hold around 10%. What was sequenced was peripheral blood. The chain recombines TRBV5-1 with TRBJ1-1; maybe TRBD1 (6 bases). The sequence came from a man in his 70s with acute or convalescent COVID-19. The CDR3 is CASSLATGKSTEAFF. The DNA for the CDR3 is TGCGCCAGCAGCTTGGCAACAGGGAAAAGCACTGAAGCTTTCTTT.